The clone carrying this TCR beta chain was detected a few times. The data originate from a study of control samples from healthy donors and cancer patients. The CDR3 runs 15 residues. Germline-derived CDR1 and CDR2 are MNHEY and SVGEGT. Trimming took 2 bases from V and 0 from J; bases not matched to a gene: 4. Libraries were prepared by immunoSEQ multiplex PCR; TCRdb keeps only in-frame clonotypes and omits some of them. The sample records 100,000 to 150,000 clones, less than 90% being singletons. The TCR was taken from a man aged 18-30 years in good health. The sequenced material came from blood. The chain recombines TRBV6-2 or TRBV6-3 with TRBJ2-7; 7 bases line up with TRBD2. The CDR3 protein is CASSYVGEGSYEQYF. In DNA, the CDR3 is TGTGCCAGCAGTTACGTCGGGGAGGGCTCCTACGAGCAGTACTTC.